These T cell receptor beta chains were read from a single sample in a study of T cells in Graves' hyperthyroidism and ophthalmopathy. From the multiplex PCR reads, TCRdb called clonotypes with MiXCR, one entry per CDR3 protein. The table includes about 270,000 distinct CDR3 sequences, 13% to 15% detected once. The specimen sequenced was blood. These receptors were obtained from a woman between 45 and 60 years old with Graves' hyperthyroidism that later progressed to Graves' ophthalmopathy. CDR3s include the opening cysteine and the closing phenylalanine or tryptophan. The D gene is left open where the match is weak. Size is omitted from some rows. Given values are once, few, many or a class for expanded clones.

cdr3_aa | cdr3_nt | v_call | d_call | clone_size | j_call
CASSSDRGLSQPQHF | TGTGCCAGCAGTTCGGACAGGGGGCTCAGTCAGCCCCAGCATTTT | TRBV7-9 | TRBD1 | many | TRBJ1-5
CASIRTESTANYGYTF | TGTGCCAGCATCAGGACGGAGTCAACAGCTAACTATGGCTACACCTTC | TRBV2 | - | few | TRBJ1-2
CATSDSGRQETQYF | TGTGCCACCAGTGATTCCGGGAGACAAGAGACCCAGTACTTC | TRBV24-1 | - | many | TRBJ2-5
CASSQPGFGGEQYF | TGTGCCAGCAGCCAACCGGGTTTCGGAGGCGAGCAGTACTTC | TRBV3-1 | - | many | TRBJ2-7
CASSWTNEQFF | TGTGCCAGCAGCTGGACCAATGAGCAGTTCTTC | TRBV11-2 | - | many | TRBJ2-1
CASSVDVYREANTEAFF | TGTGCCAGCAGCGTAGACGTATACAGGGAGGCGAACACTGAAGCTTTCTTT | TRBV9 | - | many | TRBJ1-1
CATQPTGELFF | TGTGCCACCCAGCCCACCGGGGAGCTGTTTTTT | TRBV2 | - | - | TRBJ2-2
CASSEQGASYNEQFF | TGCGCCAGCAGCGAACAGGGGGCCTCCTACAATGAGCAGTTCTTC | TRBV5-1 | TRBD1 | many | TRBJ2-1
CSAGALLAGVIDNEQFF | TGCAGTGCCGGGGCCCTACTAGCGGGAGTAATCGACAATGAGCAGTTCTTC | TRBV20-1 | TRBD2 | few | TRBJ2-1
CASSLGRDYNEQFF | TGTGCCAGCAGTTTAGGTAGGGACTACAATGAGCAGTTCTTC | TRBV27 | - | many | TRBJ2-1
CASSLAGTVYNEQFF | TGTGCCAGCAGCTTGGCGGGGACGGTCTACAATGAGCAGTTCTTC | TRBV5-4 | - | few | TRBJ2-1
CASSQGRLGEQFF | TGTGCCAGCAGCCAAGGCCGACTAGGTGAGCAGTTCTTC | TRBV3-1 | - | many | TRBJ2-1
CASSPWTVRGNTIYF | TGTGCCAGCAGTCCTTGGACAGTACGCGGAAACACCATATATTTT | TRBV2 | - | - | TRBJ1-3
CASSIWGVRSDTQYF | TGTGCCAGTAGTATTTGGGGGGTTCGGTCAGATACGCAGTATTTT | TRBV19 | - | few | TRBJ2-3
CASSPALGPNTEAFF | TGCGCCAGCAGCCCGGCTCTGGGACCGAACACTGAAGCTTTCTTT | TRBV4-1 | - | - | TRBJ1-1
CASSDLTGVGETQYF | TGTGCCAGTAGCGACCTGACAGGGGTCGGAGAGACCCAGTACTTC | TRBV19 | TRBD1 | many | TRBJ2-5
CASSHSPGQKNTEAFF | TGCGCCAGCAGTCACTCCCCGGGACAGAAGAACACTGAAGCTTTCTTT | TRBV5-1 | TRBD1 | many | TRBJ1-1
CSAREDGIYGYTF | TGCAGTGCTAGAGAGGACGGTATCTATGGCTACACCTTC | TRBV20-1 | - | many | TRBJ1-2
CASSENTRRGLNEQFF | TGTGCCAGCAGTGAAAATACCCGCAGGGGCTTAAATGAGCAGTTCTTC | TRBV2 | - | many | TRBJ2-1
CSARDFTDGTEAFF | TGCAGTGCTAGAGATTTTACAGATGGGACTGAAGCTTTCTTT | TRBV20-1 | - | many | TRBJ1-1
CASRRRGSTDTQYF | TGCGCCAGCAGACGGCGGGGGAGCACAGATACGCAGTATTTT | TRBV5-1 | TRBD2 | many | TRBJ2-3
CSVTSGRAWETQYF | TGCAGCGTAACTAGCGGGAGGGCCTGGGAGACCCAGTACTTC | TRBV29-1 | TRBD2 | - | TRBJ2-5
CASNDYTEAFF | TGCGCCAGCAACGACTACACTGAAGCTTTCTTT | TRBV5-1 | - | once | TRBJ1-1
CASSDWTNEQFF | TGTGCCAGCAGTGACTGGACTAATGAGCAGTTCTTC | TRBV2 | - | many | TRBJ2-1
CASTLLPGQGRSEQYF | TGTGCCAGCACTCTATTACCGGGACAGGGGCGATCCGAGCAGTACTTC | TRBV28 | TRBD1 | many | TRBJ2-7
CASSINTGELFF | TGTGCCAGCAGTATAAACACCGGGGAGCTGTTTTTT | TRBV9 | - | few | TRBJ2-2
CASSQTSGLTFAYEQYF | TGTGCCAGCAGTCAGACTAGCGGACTTACCTTTGCCTACGAGCAGTACTTC | TRBV28 | TRBD2 | many | TRBJ2-7
CASSSKGLLGGEQFF | TGTGCCAGCAGTAGCAAAGGACTGCTTGGCGGTGAGCAGTTCTTC | TRBV28 | - | many | TRBJ2-1
CASSLDPGGKSPLHF | TGCGCCAGCAGCTTGGACCCAGGGGGTAAATCACCCCTCCACTTT | TRBV5-1 | TRBD1 | - | TRBJ1-6
CASSLRASGTDTQYF | TGCGCCAGCAGCTTGCGAGCTAGCGGCACAGATACGCAGTATTTT | TRBV5-1 | - | many | TRBJ2-3
CASRRGGKTYNEQFF | TGTGCCAGCAGGAGGGGCGGCAAGACCTACAATGAGCAGTTCTTC | TRBV7-2 | - | many | TRBJ2-1
CSALHPNYGYTF | TGCAGTGCTTTGCACCCTAACTATGGCTACACCTTC | TRBV20-1 | - | many | TRBJ1-2
CSVHSRLLPRNEQFF | TGCAGTGTCCACTCCCGACTCCTACCGAGGAATGAGCAGTTCTTC | TRBV20-1 | - | many | TRBJ2-1
CASSQDKWGGGAYNEQFF | TGTGCCAGCAGCCAAGATAAGTGGGGCGGGGGCGCCTACAATGAGCAGTTCTTC | TRBV3-1 | - | once | TRBJ2-1
CASSSQYRTSGYEQFF | TGTGCCAGCAGTTCCCAATACAGGACTAGCGGTTATGAGCAGTTCTTC | TRBV28 | TRBD2 | many | TRBJ2-1
CASSQRGTRVYNEQFF | TGTGCCAGCAGCCAACGCGGGACTAGAGTGTACAATGAGCAGTTCTTC | TRBV3-1 | TRBD2 | once | TRBJ2-1
CASSAYEQYF | TGTGCCAGCAGCGCCTACGAGCAGTACTTC | TRBV11-2 | - | many | TRBJ2-7
CASIGTGYVEAFF | TGTGCCAGCATTGGGACAGGGTACGTTGAAGCTTTCTTT | TRBV27 | TRBD1 | many | TRBJ1-1
CASTVSEGTEAFF | TGTGCCAGCACCGTGAGTGAGGGCACTGAAGCTTTCTTT | TRBV2 | - | many | TRBJ1-1
CASSRSQNTGELFF | TGTGCCAGCAGCCGCTCTCAGAACACCGGGGAGCTGTTTTTT | TRBV3-1 | - | few | TRBJ2-2
CASSGDRGVGNSPLHF | TGTGCCAGCAGTGGGGACAGGGGGGTAGGAAATTCACCCCTCCACTTT | TRBV2 | TRBD1 | - | TRBJ1-6
CASSNGGSSYEQYF | TGTGCCAGCAGCAACGGGGGGAGCTCCTACGAGCAGTACTTC | TRBV6-1 | TRBD2 | - | TRBJ2-7
CASSEWGVDQPQHF | TGTGCCAGCAGTGAATGGGGGGTGGATCAGCCCCAGCATTTT | TRBV6-1 | - | many | TRBJ1-5
CAWSPTSASYNEQFF | TGTGCCTGGAGCCCTACTAGCGCGTCCTACAATGAGCAGTTCTTC | TRBV30 | TRBD2 | many | TRBJ2-1
CSASPNWGNEQFF | TGCAGTGCTAGCCCGAACTGGGGCAATGAGCAGTTCTTC | TRBV20-1 | - | many | TRBJ2-1
CASSSPYRQGNDEQYF | TGTGCCAGCAGCTCCCCTTACCGACAGGGGAACGACGAGCAGTACTTC | TRBV27 | TRBD1 | many | TRBJ2-7
CASSPRGVGAADTQYF | TGTGCCAGCAGCCCGAGGGGGGTCGGGGCGGCAGATACGCAGTATTTT | TRBV9 | - | few | TRBJ2-3
CSARDMNSGRTYNEQFF | TGCAGTGCTAGAGATATGAATAGCGGGAGAACCTACAATGAGCAGTTCTTC | TRBV20-1 | TRBD2 | many | TRBJ2-1
CAWSVGTGAYEQYF | TGTGCCTGGAGTGTAGGGACAGGAGCCTACGAGCAGTACTTC | TRBV30 | TRBD1 | many | TRBJ2-7
CAWSVGGQLNQPQHF | TGTGCCTGGAGTGTCGGGGGGCAGTTAAATCAGCCCCAGCATTTT | TRBV30 | - | many | TRBJ1-5
CASSFSRALLETQYF | TGCGCCAGCAGCTTCAGCAGGGCGCTATTGGAGACCCAGTACTTC | TRBV5-1 | - | many | TRBJ2-5
CASTLQGDSPLHF | TGTGCCAGCACCTTGCAGGGGGATTCACCCCTCCACTTT | TRBV27 | TRBD1 | many | TRBJ1-6
CASTLTEGGETQYF | TGTGCCAGCACCCTGACGGAGGGGGGAGAGACCCAGTACTTC | TRBV28 | - | many | TRBJ2-5
CATSDPSQETQYF | TGTGCCACCAGTGACCCAAGCCAAGAGACCCAGTACTTC | TRBV24-1 | - | - | TRBJ2-5